This T cell receptor beta chain was identified during a study of CXCR3-negative and CXCR3-positive naive CD8 T cells. Study-level background: Collectively, the libraries yielded about 135 million TRB reads in total, at about 1.5 +/- 0.3 million per library.

Its frequency marks this clonotype as medium-sized (0.01 to 0.1%). Its antigen is unidentified. Each TRB cDNA library was prepared by 5' RACE (with UMI labels). TCRdb re-called the 5' RACE reads; every CDR3 protein appears as one record, without DNA. The sample has about 9,000 distinct CDR3 sequences; the top ten hold around 1.9%. The study's findings and limits: Compared with CXCR3-negative naive cells, CXCR3-positive naive cells showed more hydrophobic TRB CDR3s. Cryopreservation partially lowered CXCR3 expression, so most assays used fresh PBMCs. Similarly elevated diversity marked both naive subsets, with memory CD8+ cells showing far lower diversity.

The CDR3 is 12 residues long. Germline V lookup: CDR1 SQVTM, CDR2 ANQGSEA. The TCR originated in a human donor in good health. Some clones in this sample may be carry-over from other donors' samples. The chain employs TRBV29-1 and TRBJ2-1; TCRdb picks TRBD2, but there is no DNA to check that call. Sequenced: naive CXCR3- CD8+ T cells from blood. This sample's subset: CD45RO-CCR7+CD27+CD95- naive CD8+ T cells lacking CXCR3 (TNR3-). The CDR3 region is CSVEVASSEQFF.